The 19 T cell receptor beta chains below all came from one sample that was sequenced in a study of blood T cell repertoires in COVID-19. Profiled with immunoSEQ multiplex PCR; TCRdb holds only in-frame clones, not every one. The sample holds 200,000 to 250,000 clones, more than 80% seen once. Sequenced: peripheral blood. These receptors were obtained from a woman aged 25 to 39 with COVID-19, enrolled during active disease.

J is TRBJ2-1 and V is TRBV27, with 10 bases identical to TRBD1. Germline CDR1 reads MNHEY; CDR2 reads SMNVEV (reference sequence). This CDR3 is built from 15 residues. Trimming removed 5 bases from V and 4 bases from J; junction bases left unmatched: 5. The CDR3 bases are TGTGCCAGCAGTCCACGACAGGGGGCTTACAATGAGCAGTTCTTC. Its translation is CASSPRQGAYNEQFF.

This clone was observed a few times. The V and J genes are TRBV27 and TRBJ1-1; D is unresolved. V shed 4 bases and J shed 0 bases, with 15 bases lying between them. CDR1 and CDR2 from the germline V gene are MNHEY and SMNVEV (reference sequence). The CDR3 contains 16 residues. The DNA of the CDR3 is TGTGCCAGCAGTTATTTCAGCGGAACTATGAACACTGAAGCTTTCTTT. This codes for CASSYFSGTMNTEAFF.

The chain has TRBV3-1 (or the pseudogene TRBV3-2) and TRBJ2-3, with TRBD1 identical over 8 bases. The CDR3 length is 15 residues. The germline gives CDR1 LGHDT, CDR2 YNNKEL (reference sequence). Trimming took 4 bases from V and 4 from J; bases not matched to a gene: 7. The chain's CDR3 is CASSPGQGGADTQYF. As DNA, the CDR3 is TGTGCCAGCAGCCCCGGACAGGGTGGCGCAGATACGCAGTATTTT.

V and J are TRBV28 and TRBJ2-1; 8 nucleotides align to TRBD1. The CDR3 has 16 amino acids. CDR1 is MDHEN and CDR2 is SYDVKM in the germline V gene. The V segment lost 6 bases and the J segment 3 bases; nucleotides outside the gene matches: 10. CDR3 in amino acids: CASRPWDRRYYNEQFF. CDR3 in DNA: TGTGCCAGCAGACCTTGGGACAGGAGATACTACAATGAGCAGTTCTTC.

The rearrangement uses TRBV9 and TRBJ1-6; 10 bases map to TRBD1. The CDR3 has 15 residues. V dropped 3 bases and J dropped 6; count of bases not matched to a gene: 3. Per germline, CDR1 SGDLS and CDR2 YYNGEE. The CDR3 loop is CASSARTGGNSPLHF. CDR3 in DNA: TGTGCCAGCAGCGCCCGGACAGGGGGTAATTCACCCCTCCACTTT.

The genes are TRBV27 and TRBJ2-1; 8 bases agree with TRBD1. V was clipped by 5 bases and J by 1 base; unmatched bases: 4. Germline V gene lookup returns CDR1 MNHEY and CDR2 SMNVEV (reference sequence). The CDR3 is 15 amino acids. The CDR3 DNA reads as TGTGCCAGCAGTCCTCAGGGGGCGTCCTACAATGAGCAGTTCTTC. Amino acid sequence: CASSPQGASYNEQFF.

The rearrangement joins TRBV18 to TRBJ2-7; D ambiguous. The germline V gene encodes CDR1 KGHSH and CDR2 LQKENI. V lost 2 bases, J lost 3 bases, and 17 bases lay in between. The CDR3 consists of 16 residues. The chain's CDR3 is CASSPVIRDGDYEQYF. CDR3 nucleotide sequence: TGTGCCAGCTCACCAGTAATCCGAGACGGAGACTACGAGCAGTACTTC.

The chain couples TRBV9 to TRBJ2-5, with 11 bases that match TRBD2. Per the germline V gene, CDR1 is SGDLS and CDR2 is YYNGEE. The CDR3 spans 17 residues. V shed 10 bases and J 4 bases; nucleotides not matched to a gene: 18. The CDR3 is CAPPPLAGGRVGETQYF. The CDR3 nucleotides are TGTGCCCCTCCCCCGCTAGCGGGGGGCCGGGTTGGAGAGACCCAGTACTTC.

The CDR3 is CASIPTGMRREQYF. The CDR3 DNA sequence: TGTGCCAGCATCCCAACAGGGATGAGGCGAGAGCAGTACTTC. V and J are TRBV6-4 and TRBJ2-7; D possibly corresponds to TRBD1 (6 bases). The V end was cut by 7 bases, the J end by 7 bases, with 20 bases between. CDR1 and CDR2 from the germline V gene are MRHNA and SNTAGT. The CDR3 length is 14 residues.

The CDR3 protein is CASSLGQTGNTIYF. CDR3 DNA: TGCGCCAGCAGCTTGGGACAGACTGGAAACACCATATATTTT. The genes are TRBV5-1 and TRBJ1-3, with a weak D call TRBD1 (5 bases). Germline CDR1 SGHRS, CDR2 YFSETQ. The germline V and J ends were trimmed by 0 bases and 2 bases, with 6 bases remaining between them. The CDR3 extends over 14 amino acids.

The chain recombines TRBV10-3 with TRBJ2-3; 9 nucleotides match TRBD2. Germline lookup yields CDR1 ENHRY and CDR2 SYGVKD. The trim removed 0 bases at V and 0 bases at J, leaving 4 bases unmatched. The length of the CDR3 is 17 residues. This CDR3 is CAISESPAGGSTDTQYF. The DNA of the CDR3 is TGTGCCATCAGTGAGTCGCCAGCGGGAGGTAGCACAGATACGCAGTATTTT.

This chain's CDR3 is CASSQDQGGANTGELFF. The CDR3, as DNA: TGCGCCAGCAGCCAAGATCAAGGGGGCGCGAACACCGGGGAGCTGTTTTTT. The chain is built from TRBV4-3 and TRBJ2-2; 7 nucleotides align to TRBD1. V lost 0 bases to trimming and J lost 0 bases; unmatched junction nucleotides: 4. CDR1 is LGHNA, CDR2 YSLEER, per germline. CDR3 length: 17 amino acids.

V gene TRBV5-4 combines with J gene TRBJ1-1; D gene uncertain. There are 14 residues in the CDR3. Trimming removed 1 base from V and 1 base from J, with 8 bases in between. Per germline, CDR1 SGHNT and CDR2 YYREEE (reference sequence). CDR3 DNA: TGTGCCAGCAGCTTGACTCTTGGGAACACTGAAGCTTTCTTT. It is translated as CASSLTLGNTEAFF. The full variable domain, with the rest looked up from reference TRBV5-4 and TRBJ1-1, is ETGVTQSPTHLIKTRGQQVTLRCSSQSGHNTVSWYQQALGQGPQFIFQYYREEENGRGNFPPRFSGLQFPNYSSELNVNALELDDSALYLCASSLTLGNTEAFFGQGTRLTVV.

This clone was counted only a few times. The chain combines TRBV4-2 with TRBJ1-2; no reliable D call. V was clipped by 3 bases and J by 2 bases, with 4 bases between them. Germline lookup yields CDR1 LGHNA and CDR2 YNFKEQ. The CDR3 runs 12 residues. The CDR3 spells CASSHRNYGYTF. The CDR3 DNA is TGTGCCAGCAGCCACAGAAACTATGGCTACACCTTC.

The J gene is TRBJ1-1, the V gene TRBV15; 7 bases match TRBD1. Trimming at V came to 5 bases and at J to 3 bases, leaving 9 bases not matched to a gene. CDR1 LNHNV and CDR2 YYDKDF come from the germline V gene (reference sequence). CDR3 length equals 15 residues. CDR3 region: CATSFSTGTYTEAFF. The CDR3 bases are TGTGCCACCAGCTTCTCGACAGGGACGTACACTGAAGCTTTCTTT.

The chain combines TRBV12-3 or TRBV12-4 with TRBJ1-1; D may be TRBD1 (5 bases). This CDR3 region has 13 residues. Trimming stripped 6 bases from V and 7 bases from J, with 15 bases between. As DNA, the CDR3 is TGTGCCAGCAGACCGACGACAGCGAATGAAGCTTTCTTT. Protein product: CASRPTTANEAFF.

The chain recombines TRBV7-9 with TRBJ1-2, with 8 bases lining up with TRBD1. CDR3 length: 13 residues. Germline CDR1 reads SEHNR; CDR2 reads FQNEAQ (reference sequence). The V segment lost 5 bases and the J segment 4 bases; nucleotides outside the gene matches: 3. Here the CDR3 reads CASSDTGGYGYTF. CDR3 coding DNA: TGTGCCAGCAGCGATACAGGGGGCTATGGCTACACCTTC.

The chain employs TRBV5-6 and TRBJ2-2; the match to TRBD1 covers 9 bases. The J segment lost 5 bases and the V segment lost 4 bases, leaving 3 bases of the junction unmatched. CDR1 and CDR2 from the germline V gene are SGHDT and YYEEEE. The CDR3 extends over 14 amino acids. The CDR3 sequence is CASSADRGTGELFF. CDR3 DNA sequence: TGTGCCAGCAGCGCCGACAGGGGGACCGGGGAGCTGTTTTTT.

The chain has TRBV28 and TRBJ1-5; 8 bases are a match to TRBD1. CDR1 and CDR2 (germline): MDHEN, SYDVKM. The J segment lost 4 bases and the V segment lost 5 bases, leaving 34 bases of the junction unmatched. The CDR3 contains 24 residues. This CDR3 is CASSNDVYGRGLTDTPRANQPQHF. In nucleotides, the CDR3 is TGTGCCAGCAGTAATGACGTTTATGGCAGGGGGCTAACGGATACGCCTCGGGCGAATCAGCCCCAGCATTTT.